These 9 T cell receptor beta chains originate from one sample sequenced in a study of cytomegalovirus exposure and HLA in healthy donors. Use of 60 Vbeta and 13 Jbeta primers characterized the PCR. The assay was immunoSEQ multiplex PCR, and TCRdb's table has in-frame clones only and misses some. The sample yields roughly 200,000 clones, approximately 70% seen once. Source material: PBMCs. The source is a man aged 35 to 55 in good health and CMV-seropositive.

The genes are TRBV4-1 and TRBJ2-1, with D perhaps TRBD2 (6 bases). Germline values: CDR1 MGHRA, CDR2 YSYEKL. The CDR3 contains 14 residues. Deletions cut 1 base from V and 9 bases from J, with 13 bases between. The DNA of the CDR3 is TGCGCCAGCAGCCAAGGAATTGGGACTGGTGAGCAGTTCTTC. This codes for CASSQGIGTGEQFF.

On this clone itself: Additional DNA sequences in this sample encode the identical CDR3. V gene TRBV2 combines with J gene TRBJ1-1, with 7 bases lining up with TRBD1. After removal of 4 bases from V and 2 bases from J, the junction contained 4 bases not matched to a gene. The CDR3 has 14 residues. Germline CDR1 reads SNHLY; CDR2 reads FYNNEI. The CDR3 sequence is CASSVDRVNTEAFF. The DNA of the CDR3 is TGTGCCAGCAGTGTCGACAGGGTTAACACTGAAGCTTTCTTT.

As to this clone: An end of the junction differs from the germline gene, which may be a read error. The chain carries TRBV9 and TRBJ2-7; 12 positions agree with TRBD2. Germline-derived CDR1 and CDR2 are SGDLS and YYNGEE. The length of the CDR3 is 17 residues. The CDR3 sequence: CASSVGLTSGGSFEQYF. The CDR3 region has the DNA TGTGCCAGCAGCGTAGGCCTGACTAGCGGGGGCTCCTTCGAGCAGTACTTC.

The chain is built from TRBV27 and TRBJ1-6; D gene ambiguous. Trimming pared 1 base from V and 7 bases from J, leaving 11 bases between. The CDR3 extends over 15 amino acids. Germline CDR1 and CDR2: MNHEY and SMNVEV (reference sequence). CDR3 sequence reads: CASSLYRVWNSPLHF. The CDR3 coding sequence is TGTGCCAGCAGTTTATACCGAGTGTGGAATTCACCCCTCCACTTT.

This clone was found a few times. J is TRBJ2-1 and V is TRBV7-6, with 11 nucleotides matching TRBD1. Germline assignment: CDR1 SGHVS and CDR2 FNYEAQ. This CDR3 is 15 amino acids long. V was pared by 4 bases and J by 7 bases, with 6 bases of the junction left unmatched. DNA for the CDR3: TGTGCCAGCAGCTCGGGGGACAGGGGGTGGAATGAGCAGTTCTTC. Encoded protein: CASSSGDRGWNEQFF.

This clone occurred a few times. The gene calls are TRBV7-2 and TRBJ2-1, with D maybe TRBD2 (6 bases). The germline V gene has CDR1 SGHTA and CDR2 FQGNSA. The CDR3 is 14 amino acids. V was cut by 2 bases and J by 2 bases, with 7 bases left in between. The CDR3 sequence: CASSLWGAYNEQFF. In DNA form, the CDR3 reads TGTGCCAGCAGCTTATGGGGGGCCTACAATGAGCAGTTCTTC.

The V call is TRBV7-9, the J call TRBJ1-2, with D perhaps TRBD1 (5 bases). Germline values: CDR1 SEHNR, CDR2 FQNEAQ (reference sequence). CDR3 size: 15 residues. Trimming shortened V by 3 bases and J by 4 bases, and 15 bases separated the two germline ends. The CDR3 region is CASSFPGEAGYGYTF. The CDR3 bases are TGTGCCAGCAGCTTCCCGGGGGAGGCAGGCTATGGCTACACCTTC. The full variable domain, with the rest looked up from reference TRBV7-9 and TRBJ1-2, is DTGVSQNPRHKITKRGQNVTFRCDPISEHNRLYWYRQTLGQGPEFLTYFQNEAQLEKSRLLSDRFSAERPKGSFSTLEIQRTEQGDSAMYLCASSFPGEAGYGYTFGSGTRLTVV.

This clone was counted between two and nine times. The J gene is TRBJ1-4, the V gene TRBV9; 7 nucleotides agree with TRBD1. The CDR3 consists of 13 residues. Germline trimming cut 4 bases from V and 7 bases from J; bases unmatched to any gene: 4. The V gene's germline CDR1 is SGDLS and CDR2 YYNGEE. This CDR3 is CASSLGDSEKLFF. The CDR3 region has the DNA TGTGCCAGCAGCCTAGGGGACAGTGAAAAACTGTTTTTT.

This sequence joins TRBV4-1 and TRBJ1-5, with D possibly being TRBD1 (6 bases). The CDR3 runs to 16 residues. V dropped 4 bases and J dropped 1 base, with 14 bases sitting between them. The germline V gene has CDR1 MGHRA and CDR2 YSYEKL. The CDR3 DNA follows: TGCGCCAGCAGCCGAGGACAGAAGAAGAGCAATCAGCCCCAGCATTTT. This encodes CASSRGQKKSNQPQHF.